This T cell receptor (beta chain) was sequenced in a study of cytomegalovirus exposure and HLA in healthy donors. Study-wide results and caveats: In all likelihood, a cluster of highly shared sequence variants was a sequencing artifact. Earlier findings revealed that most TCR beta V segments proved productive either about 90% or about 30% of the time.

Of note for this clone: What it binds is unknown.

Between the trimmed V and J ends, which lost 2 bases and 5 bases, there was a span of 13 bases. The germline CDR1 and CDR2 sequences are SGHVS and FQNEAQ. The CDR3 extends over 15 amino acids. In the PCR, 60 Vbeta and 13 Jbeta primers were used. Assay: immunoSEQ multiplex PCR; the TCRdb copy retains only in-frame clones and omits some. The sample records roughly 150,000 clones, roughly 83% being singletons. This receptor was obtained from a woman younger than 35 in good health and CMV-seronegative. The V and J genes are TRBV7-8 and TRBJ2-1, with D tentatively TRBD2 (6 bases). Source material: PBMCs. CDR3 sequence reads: CASSLLAGTHNEQFF. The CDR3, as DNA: TGTGCCAGCAGCTTACTGGCGGGGACCCACAATGAGCAGTTCTTC.